This T cell receptor (beta chain) was retrieved from a study of radiation and T cells in renal cell carcinoma. Regarding the study as a whole: From baseline, blood top tumor clonotypes peaked at 2 weeks post-radiation.

Concerning this clone itself: What it binds is not known.

Produced via immunoSEQ multiplex PCR; TCRdb's table is partial and in-frame only. The sample yields 140,000 to 150,000 clones, 75% to 90% seen once. CDR3 length: 14 residues. The germline V and J ends were trimmed by 7 bases and 2 bases, with 18 bases remaining between them. CDR1 is GTSNPN, CDR2 SVGIG, per germline (reference sequence). Time point indicated: blood 4 weeks post-SBRT, at nephrectomy. The sample's treatment: 15 Gy SBRT to primary tumor, nephrectomy 4 weeks later. Nephrectomy followed 15 Gy stereotactic body radiation by 4 weeks. After SBRT, blood was collected at 2 and 4 weeks, plus baseline. This renal cell carcinoma was of the clear cell type.

This TCR came from a woman aged 45-65 years with renal cell carcinoma. The V call is TRBV30, the J call TRBJ2-7, with D possibly matching TRBD2 (6 bases). The material was blood, obtained from a patient whose treatment included radiotherapy and nephrectomy. For the CDR3, the DNA is TGTGCCTTCCAAGACGCGGGGCTTCCCTACGAGCAGTACTTC. Its protein product is CAFQDAGLPYEQYF.